Detailed here is one TCR beta chain. A single base separates this from a much larger clone, so it may be a read error. The data were taken from a study of tumor and adjacent non-tumor tissue in lung cancer. Study-level background: Histology: about a dozen adenocarcinoma, a couple of squamous cell carcinoma, 1 small cell lung cancer. Samples averaged roughly 4.2 million productive TCRbeta reads each.

The template was RNA from unsorted bulk tissue. A modified ARM-PCR protocol with three rounds of nested PCR amplified TCRbeta. TCRdb used MiXCR to reprocess the multiplex PCR reads, holding one entry per CDR3 protein. The table shows approximately 110,000 distinct CDR3 sequences, with around 75% occurring only once. This CDR3 region has 14 residues. Germline CDR1 reads LGHNA; CDR2 reads YSLEER. V and J are TRBV4-3 and TRBJ2-3, with 8 bases matching TRBD2. The sample taken for sequencing was lung tumor tissue. This clonotype originated in a woman aged 55-70 years with non-small cell lung cancer. The CDR3 coding sequence is TGCGCCAGCAGCCGGGGACTAGTAAAAGATACGCAGTGTTTT. Its protein product is CASSRGLVKDTQCF.